The T cell receptor (beta chain) under discussion was sequenced for a study of T cells in Graves' hyperthyroidism and ophthalmopathy. RNA transcripts served as the template for amplifying TCR beta CDR3 regions. HTBI primers were the set used in a first-round RT-PCR of the TCR CDR3. One entry per CDR3 protein results from TCRdb running MiXCR on the multiplex PCR reads. The sample carries about 510,000 distinct CDR3 sequences, 12% to 15% recorded once. This clonotype came up many times. V was trimmed by 6 bases and J by 3 bases, leaving 17 bases between them. The CDR3 is made up of 15 amino acids. CDR1 and CDR2 from the germline V gene are MDHEN and SYDVKM.

Sequenced material: blood. This sequence originates from a woman aged 40 to 50 with Graves' hyperthyroidism. The chain uses TRBV28 and TRBJ2-5; D remains ambiguous. CDR3 amino acids: CASSSKRQDKETQYF. The CDR3, as DNA: TGTGCCAGCAGCTCGAAACGGCAAGATAAAGAGACCCAGTACTTC.